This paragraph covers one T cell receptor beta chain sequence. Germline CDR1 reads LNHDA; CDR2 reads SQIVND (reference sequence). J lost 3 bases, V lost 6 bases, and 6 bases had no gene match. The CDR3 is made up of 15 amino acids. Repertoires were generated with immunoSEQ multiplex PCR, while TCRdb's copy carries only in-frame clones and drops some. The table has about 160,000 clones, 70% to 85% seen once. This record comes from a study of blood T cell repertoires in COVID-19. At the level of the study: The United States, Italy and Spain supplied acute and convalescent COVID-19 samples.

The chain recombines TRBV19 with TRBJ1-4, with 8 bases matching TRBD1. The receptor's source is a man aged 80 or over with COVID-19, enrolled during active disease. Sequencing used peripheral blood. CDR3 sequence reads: CASSRDRGSNEKLFF. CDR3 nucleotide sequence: TGTGCCAGTAGCCGCGACAGGGGTTCTAATGAAAAACTGTTTTTT.